These 10 T cell receptor beta chains came from one sample sequenced in a study of blood T cell repertoires in COVID-19. Here immunoSEQ multiplex PCR was the method, and the copy in TCRdb shows in-frame clones only, minus some. The sample has approximately 100,000 clones; 70% to 85% are singletons. The sample comprised peripheral blood. The source of these receptors is a man between 65 and 80 years old with active or convalescent COVID-19.

This chain links TRBV7-6 with TRBJ2-1, with TRBD2 identical over 9 bases. V lost 5 bases and J lost 10; bases outside the gene matches: 15. CDR3 length equals 16 residues. Germline CDR1 and CDR2: SGHVS and FNYEAQ. The CDR3 reads CASSPASGTPRWEQFF. CDR3 nucleotide sequence: TGTGCCAGCAGCCCTGCTAGCGGGACGCCCAGGTGGGAGCAGTTCTTC.

The CDR3: CASSLGGVGSPLHF. CDR3 nucleotide sequence: TGTGCCAGCAGCTTAGGCGGGGTAGGTTCACCCCTCCACTTT. The chain uses TRBV7-2 and TRBJ1-6; D ambiguous. The CDR3 has 14 residues. V was pared by 1 base and J by 9 bases, with 10 bases between. CDR1 SGHTA and CDR2 FQGNSA come from the germline V gene.

Notes on this clone: Other DNA variants within this sample encode the same CDR3. The J gene is TRBJ2-7, the V gene TRBV7-2, with TRBD1 identical over 8 bases. V was clipped by 5 bases and J by 4 bases; unmatched bases: 10. The CDR3 covers 15 residues. Germline V gene lookup returns CDR1 SGHTA and CDR2 FQGNSA. DNA of the CDR3: TGTGCCAGCAGCCTAGACGGACAGGGATTTTACGAGCAGTACTTC. Its translation is CASSLDGQGFYEQYF.

This chain uses TRBV11-3 with TRBJ2-3, with TRBD2 as a possible D gene (6 bases). Germline loops: CDR1 SGHNT, CDR2 YENEEA. V shed 3 bases and J shed 4 bases, with 8 bases lying between them. The CDR3 extends over 13 amino acids. The chain's CDR3 is CASSFLASDTQYF. CDR3 nucleotide sequence: TGTGCCAGCAGCTTCCTAGCGTCAGATACGCAGTATTTT. The variable domain in full, with the rest retrieved from reference TRBV11-3 and TRBJ2-3, is EAGVVQSPRYKIIEKKQPVAFWCNPISGHNTLYWYLQNLGQGPELLIRYENEEAVDDSQLPKDRFSAERLKGVDSTLKIQPAELGDSAVYLCASSFLASDTQYFGPGTRLTVL.

This sequence joins TRBV5-1 and TRBJ1-2, with D unclear. The V gene lost 4 bases and the J gene lost 4 bases, with 11 bases spanning the gap. Germline V gene sequence: CDR1 SGHRS, CDR2 YFSETQ. CDR3 length: 13 residues. The CDR3 region has the DNA TGCGCCAGCAGCCGAGAAGGAGGCTATGGCTACACCTTC. Translating it yields CASSREGGYGYTF.

The chain employs TRBV2 and TRBJ1-6; D gene ambiguous. Trimming pared 5 bases from V and 12 bases from J, leaving 11 bases between. CDR3 length: 12 amino acids. CDR1 and CDR2 from the germline V gene are SNHLY and FYNNEI. Here the CDR3 DNA reads TGTGCCAGCAGTTCGGACTCCCGACCCCTCCACTTT. Its translation: CASSSDSRPLHF.

This chain links TRBV28 with TRBJ2-1; D possibly corresponds to TRBD1 (5 bases). Trimming left V 6 bases short and J 0 bases short, with 12 bases between. From germline, CDR1 is MDHEN and CDR2 SYDVKM. The CDR3 length is 15 residues. The CDR3, as DNA: TGTGCCAGCAGGTCGACAGATCTCTCCTACAATGAGCAGTTCTTC. Protein: CASRSTDLSYNEQFF.

V gene TRBV4-1 combines with J gene TRBJ2-1; 7 bases are shared with TRBD2. V shed 2 bases, J shed 5 bases, and the junction held 6 bases outside the gene matches. In germline, CDR1 is MGHRA, CDR2 YSYEKL. The CDR3 covers 15 residues. CDR3 residues: CASSQRRESNNEQFF. In nucleotides, the CDR3 is TGCGCCAGCAGCCAACGGCGGGAGTCGAACAATGAGCAGTTCTTC.

The rearrangement links TRBV24-1 to TRBJ2-1; 9 nucleotides match TRBD2. V trimming: 3 bases; J trimming: 6 bases; junction bases outside the gene matches: 5. The CDR3 loop spans 15 amino acids. Germline V CDR1 and CDR2: KGHDR, SFDVKD. In DNA form, the CDR3 reads TGTGCCACCAGTGATCCCGCGACTAGCGGCAATGAGCAGTTCTTC. Translating gives CATSDPATSGNEQFF.

The gene calls are TRBV6-5 and TRBJ2-1; D gene ambiguous. CDR3 length: 14 amino acids. The V gene lost 4 bases and the J gene lost 4 bases, with 11 bases spanning the gap. Germline V lookup: CDR1 MNHEY, CDR2 SVGAGI. CDR3 bases: TGTGCCAGCAGTTTTCTAGAAGAGTACAATGAGCAGTTCTTC. It yields the protein CASSFLEEYNEQFF.